What follows is one T cell receptor (beta chain) and its context. This record comes from a study of OX40 agonist ivuxolimab in advanced cancers. The data were produced by immunoSEQ multiplex PCR, yet TCRdb's version contains in-frame clones alone and is incomplete. The sample yields roughly 24,000 clones, approximately 85% seen once. CDR1 and CDR2 from the germline V gene are SGHTA and FQGNSA. Trimming removed 5 bases at V and 5 bases at J, with 12 bases between. The CDR3 is made up of 13 amino acids. J is TRBJ1-1 and V is TRBV7-2; D ambiguous. The sequence was obtained from an adult with an advanced solid tumor such as melanoma, head and neck, liver or kidney cancer. Sequences were derived from CD4+ or CD8+ T cells sorted from blood, sampled in a trial of the OX40 agonist ivuxolimab. The CDR3: CASSPHGLTEAFF. The CDR3 bases are TGTGCCAGCAGCCCTCACGGCTTAACTGAAGCTTTCTTT.